Below are 20 T cell receptor beta chains sequenced from a single sample in a study of post-analysis software for immune sequencing data. Whole-study results and caveats: Comparison of patients with controls showed four or five TRBV segments more frequent in patients, TRBV5-6, TRBV5-1 and TRBV20-1 among them.

Built from TCR beta cDNA, the libraries had unique molecular identifiers in them. TCRdb re-analysed the PCR reads in MiXCR, keeping a single row per CDR3 protein. Among 250,000 to 300,000 distinct CDR3 sequences listed, 35% to 45% were seen once. What these receptors recognize is not known. Material for sequencing was blood. Every receptor here comes from a girl aged 10-17 years with multiple sclerosis.

This clonotype has ten or more counts. The genes are TRBV10-3 and TRBJ2-1, with D tentatively TRBD1 (6 bases). Germline V gives CDR1 ENHRY, CDR2 SYGVKD. Trimming left V 2 bases short and J 14 bases short, with 16 bases between. The CDR3 extends over 13 amino acids. CDR3 bases: TGTGCCATCAGTGAGGATACAAGGGGGAGCAAGTTCTTC. This translates into CAISEDTRGSKFF.

To note about this clonotype: Since a much larger clone is just one base distant, this may be a read error. As DNA, the CDR3 is TGTGCCAGCAGCCTTGGGCTAGTGGGAACTAATGAGCAGTTCTTC. Translation: CASSLGLVGTNEQFF. The chain combines TRBV5-8 with TRBJ2-1, with D unresolved. V was cut by 4 bases and J by 7 bases, with 18 bases left in between. This CDR3 has 15 residues. The germline V gene encodes CDR1 SGHTS and CDR2 YDEGEE.

This clonotype was observed many times. This rearrangement joins TRBV12-3 or TRBV12-4 to TRBJ2-5, with 9 bases that match TRBD2. V shed 2 bases, J shed 0 bases, and the junction held 1 base outside the gene matches. This CDR3 is built from 15 residues. The DNA of the CDR3 is TGTGCCAGCAGTTTAAGCGGGGGGTACCAAGAGACCCAGTACTTC. Residues: CASSLSGGYQETQYF.

The sample holds many counts of this clonotype. The V call is TRBV28, the J call TRBJ1-4; D is unresolved. CDR1 and CDR2 (germline): MDHEN, SYDVKM. The CDR3 loop spans 17 amino acids. Trimming took 6 bases from V and 0 from J, leaving 17 bases between them. The CDR3 loop reads CASSSRAITATNEKLFF. CDR3 in DNA: TGTGCCAGCAGCTCACGGGCCATTACCGCAACTAATGAAAAACTGTTTTTT.

This clonotype has a handful of counts. This chain uses TRBV12-3 or TRBV12-4 with TRBJ2-3; D tentatively reads TRBD1 or TRBD2 (6 bases each). The CDR3 is made up of 14 amino acids. V gave up 8 bases and J gave up 1 base, with 13 bases separating them. The CDR3 protein is CASRFGGRTDTQYF. In nucleotides, the CDR3 is TGTGCCAGCCGCTTTGGGGGGCGCACAGATACGCAGTATTTT.

This clonotype was picked up many times. The V gene is TRBV27, the J gene TRBJ1-1, with D tentatively TRBD1 (5 bases). Trimming left V 5 bases short and J 2 bases short, with 15 bases between. CDR3 length: 15 residues. The germline gives CDR1 MNHEY, CDR2 SMNVEV (reference sequence). This chain's CDR3 is CASSLVGGVNTEAFF. The DNA of the CDR3 is TGTGCCAGCAGTCTCGTCGGGGGGGTTAACACTGAAGCTTTCTTT.

Many counts were recorded for this clonotype. The DNA for the CDR3 is TGTGCCAGCAGTACCGAGCGGGAGGGCCGCGGAGATACGCAGTATTTT. It is translated as CASSTEREGRGDTQYF. The chain combines TRBV27 with TRBJ2-3; 10 bases are shared with TRBD2. CDR3 size: 16 residues. With V trimmed by 5 bases and J by 5 bases, 10 bases remained unmatched. CDR1 and CDR2 (germline): MNHEY, SMNVEV (reference sequence).

This clonotype was detected ten times or more. V usage is TRBV6-2 or TRBV6-3 and J usage is TRBJ2-1; 14 bases match TRBD2. Per germline, CDR1 MNHEY and CDR2 SVGEGT. This CDR3 is 18 amino acids long. The V segment lost 6 bases and the J segment 0 bases; nucleotides outside the gene matches: 7. The CDR3 DNA is TGTGCCAGCAGCCGACAGACTAGCGGGGGGGCCTCCTACAATGAGCAGTTCTTC. Protein product: CASSRQTSGGASYNEQFF.

This clonotype was counted many times. The CDR3 loop reads CASSYAGISQYF. CDR3 nucleotides: TGTGCCAGCAGTTACGCGGGAATATCCCAGTACTTC. The chain is built from TRBV6-2 or TRBV6-3 and TRBJ2-5; tentatively, D is TRBD2 (6 bases). This CDR3 has 12 amino acids. V was clipped by 2 bases and J by 9 bases, with 10 bases between them. CDR1 MNHEY and CDR2 SVGEGT come from the germline V gene.

Regarding this clonotype: A much larger clone lies one base from this, so it may be a read error. The V and J genes are TRBV28 and TRBJ2-7, with 8 bases aligning to TRBD2. CDR1 is MDHEN and CDR2 is SYDVKM in the germline V gene. J lost 0 bases, V lost 3 bases, and 4 bases had no gene match. The CDR3 has 15 amino acids. The CDR3 DNA follows: TGTGCCAGCAGTTTCGGGGGGGCGAGCTCCTACGAGCAGTACTTC. It is translated as CASSFGGASSYEQYF. Full variable domain (remainder filled in from reference TRBV28 and TRBJ2-7): DVKVTQSSRYLVKRTGEKVFLECVQDMDHENMFWYRQDPGLGLRLIYFSYDVKMKEKGDIPEGYSVSREKKERFSLILESASTNQTSMYLCASSFGGASSYEQYFGPGTRLTVT.

The chain combines TRBV20-1 with TRBJ2-1; 10 bases align to TRBD2. The CDR3 contains 14 residues. Germline CDR1 reads DFQATT; CDR2 reads SNEGSKA (reference sequence). After removal of 6 bases from V and 7 bases from J, the junction contained 9 bases not matched to a gene. The CDR3 reads CSALVLAGVNEQFF. CDR3 sequence (DNA): TGCAGTGCCCTGGTGCTAGCGGGGGTGAATGAGCAGTTCTTC.

This rearrangement joins TRBV28 to TRBJ2-1; TRBD2 matches at 8 bases. The junction had 7 bases not matched to a gene; V was cut back by 3 bases and J by 3 bases. Germline CDR1 MDHEN, CDR2 SYDVKM. CDR3 size: 16 residues. CDR3 loop: CASSLGAGAFYNEQFF. The CDR3 coding sequence is TGTGCCAGCAGTTTGGGAGCGGGAGCCTTCTACAATGAGCAGTTCTTC.

Comment on this clonotype: One end of the junction fails to match germline, which may point to a read error. The rearrangement joins TRBV2 to TRBJ2-5; TRBD2 agrees at 8 bases. Germline V lookup: CDR1 SNHLY, CDR2 FYNNEI. The CDR3 has 15 residues. Here the CDR3 reads CASSEKRGSQGTQYF. In DNA, the CDR3 is TGTGCCAGCAGTGAAAAGCGGGGGTCCCAAGGGACCCAGTACTTC.

The V and J genes are TRBV14 and TRBJ1-1, with 8 bases identical to TRBD1. V gave up 2 bases and J gave up 3 bases; unmatched junction bases: 17. The germline CDR1 and CDR2 sequences are SGHDN and FVKESK. The CDR3 length is 19 residues. The CDR3 reads CASSQTTTGGQAGYTEAFF. The CDR3 DNA is TGTGCCAGCAGCCAAACTACTACAGGGGGGCAGGCCGGGTACACTGAAGCTTTCTTT.

The V gene is TRBV28, the J gene TRBJ2-5; unclear D gene. The V gene lost 6 bases and the J gene lost 4 bases, with 6 bases spanning the gap. The germline CDR1 and CDR2 sequences are MDHEN and SYDVKM. The CDR3 length is 11 residues. DNA of the CDR3: TGTGCCAGCAGAAAGGGAGAGACCCAGTACTTC. This encodes CASRKGETQYF.

The chain has TRBV19 and TRBJ1-1; D may be TRBD1 (5 bases). The CDR3 contains 13 residues. V was pared by 10 bases and J by 3 bases, with 15 bases between. Per germline, CDR1 LNHDA and CDR2 SQIVND (reference sequence). The CDR3 is CATGYGDYTEAFF. CDR3 nucleotides: TGTGCCACGGGTTATGGGGACTACACTGAAGCTTTCTTT.

This clonotype was picked up many times. The rearrangement links TRBV5-1 to TRBJ1-2; no clear D gene. Germline V gives CDR1 SGHRS, CDR2 YFSETQ. The V end lost 0 bases, the J end lost 2 bases, and 11 bases lay between the germline ends. The CDR3 loop spans 15 amino acids. The CDR3 nucleotides read TGCGCCAGCAGCTTGGTTGGGGAGGAAAACTATGGCTACACCTTC. This encodes CASSLVGEENYGYTF.

The sample holds many counts of this clonotype. V and J are TRBV10-3 and TRBJ2-5; TRBD2 matches 13 bases. After removal of 3 bases from V and 0 bases from J, the junction contained 7 bases not matched to a gene. The germline gives CDR1 ENHRY, CDR2 SYGVKD. There are 18 residues in the CDR3. This CDR3 is CAISEKTSGRSYQETQYF. CDR3 bases: TGTGCCATCAGTGAAAAGACTAGCGGGAGGTCGTACCAAGAGACCCAGTACTTC.

Note on this clonotype: A read error may explain this, as a much larger clone is one base away. This chain joins TRBV20-1 and TRBJ2-5, with D maybe TRBD2 (5 bases). Trimming left V 6 bases short and J 2 bases short, with 16 bases between. The CDR3 length is 14 residues. The germline CDR1 and CDR2 sequences are DFQATT and SNEGSKA (reference sequence). The CDR3 DNA follows: TGCAGTGCCTTCGGACCAGCGGTTCAAGAGACCCAGTACTTC. This encodes CSAFGPAVQETQYF.

A remark on this clonotype: A much larger clone sits a single nucleotide away, making a read error possible. The chain carries TRBV20-1 and TRBJ1-1; the D is unclear. CDR1 and CDR2 from the germline V gene are DFQATT and SNEGSKA (reference sequence). This CDR3 is built from 14 residues. CDR3 sequence reads: CSAGDRRVGTEAFF. CDR3 bases: TGCAGTGCTGGAGATCGTCGGGTCGGCACTGAAGCTTTCTTT.